This T cell receptor beta chain was retrieved from a study of blood T cell repertoires in COVID-19. Looking at the study overall: Italy, Spain and the United States were the sources of the convalescent and acute COVID-19 samples. Sources were T cells, B-cell-depleted T cells, or PBMCs; the material itself was cDNA or gDNA.

Methods used by the authors: Scientists estimated how many nucleated cells there were by amplifying reference gene primers. Clones were read by immunoSEQ multiplex PCR, and TCRdb kept only the in-frame ones, dropping some. The V and J calls and the clone size are those of that table, but D and trimming were determined from the DNA. This table has approximately 400,000 clones, roughly 77% appearing once. This CDR3 region has 13 residues. Deletions cut 5 bases from V and 2 bases from J, with 7 bases between. Germline V CDR1 and CDR2: WSHSY, SAAADI. This TCR was sampled from a human donor with acute or convalescent COVID-19. The donor label of this sample is uncertain. V gene TRBV10-2 combines with J gene TRBJ1-3; unclear D gene. The sample comprised peripheral blood. The CDR3 reads CASSPGAGNTIYF. Here the CDR3 DNA reads TGCGCCAGCAGTCCGGGTGCTGGAAACACCATATATTTT.